These T cell receptor beta chains were read from a single sample in a study of T cell repertoires in cytomegalovirus infection. Their target antigens are unknown. TCRdb reanalysed the reads using MiXCR and keeps one entry per CDR3 protein. The sample lists around 540,000 distinct CDR3 sequences, about 33% occurring once. Specimen: cultured PBMCs, collected from culture after CMV antigen stimulation. The source is a human donor in good health (CMV status not recorded). Some clones in this sample may be carry-over from other donors' samples. Both conserved end residues are part of each CDR3. The D gene is left open where the match is weak. Clone size appears in some rows only: once, few, many, or a class for an expanded clone.

>12|TRBV6-6|NA|NA|TRBJ1-2
CASSYERNGYTF
TGTGCCAGCAGTTACGAGAGGAACGGCTACACCTTC
>14|TRBV6-2/TRBV6-3|NA|NA|TRBJ2-2
CASSYPQGRGELFF
TGTGCCAGCAGTTACCCGCAGGGGCGTGGGGAGCTGTTTTTT
>14|TRBV7-2|many|NA|TRBJ2-5
CASSPAQGGETQYF
TGTGCCAGCAGTCCCGCCCAGGGCGGCGAGACCCAGTACTTC
>13|TRBV10-3|NA|NA|TRBJ2-7
CAISESYTYEQYF
TGTGCCATCAGTGAGTCGTATACCTACGAGCAGTACTTC
>15|TRBV7-9|many|NA|TRBJ1-1
CASSPKLTGMPQAFF
TGTGCCAGCAGCCCTAAGCTAACAGGGATGCCACAAGCTTTCTTT
>15|TRBV7-2|many|TRBD1|TRBJ2-7
CASSFQTGDTYEQYF
TGTGCCAGCAGCTTCCAGACAGGGGATACCTACGAGCAGTACTTC
>15|TRBV7-8|NA|NA|TRBJ2-3
CASSPKDQNTDTQYF
TGTGCCAGCAGCCCCAAAGATCAAAACACAGATACGCAGTATTTT
>16|TRBV19|few|NA|TRBJ2-6
CASSIPFGSGANVLTF
TGTGCCAGTAGTATTCCATTCGGTTCTGGGGCCAACGTCCTGACTTTC
>15|TRBV7-2|few|NA|TRBJ2-7
CASSPSGRSSYEQYF
TGTGCCAGCAGCCCATCGGGACGGAGCTCCTACGAGCAGTACTTC
>15|TRBV7-2|NA|NA|TRBJ2-3
CASSLPRGGGDTQYF
TGTGCCAGCAGCTTACCTCGAGGAGGGGGAGATACGCAGTATTTT